The 11 T cell receptor beta chains below all came from one sample that was sequenced in a study of blood T cell repertoires in COVID-19. Here immunoSEQ multiplex PCR was the method, and the copy in TCRdb shows in-frame clones only, minus some. The sample records 250,000 or so clones, 89% being singletons. Sample: peripheral blood. The receptors were gathered from a woman aged 40 to 50 who had recovered from COVID-19.

The rearrangement joins TRBV5-1 to TRBJ1-2; a possible D gene is TRBD1 (5 bases). V shed 5 bases and J shed 2 bases, with 16 bases lying between them. Germline CDR1 is SGHRS and CDR2 is YFSETQ. The CDR3 sequence is 15 residues long. CDR3 sequence reads: CASSEDSGANYGYTF. The CDR3, as DNA: TGCGCCAGCAGTGAAGACAGCGGGGCCAACTATGGCTACACCTTC. Variable domain in full (rest from reference TRBV5-1 and TRBJ1-2): KAGVTQTPRYLIKTRGQQVTLSCSPISGHRSVSWYQQTPGQGLQFLFEYFSETQRNKGNFPGRFSGRQFSNSRSEMNVSTLELGDSALYLCASSEDSGANYGYTFGSGTRLTVV.

Details on this clone: Other DNA sequences in this sample translate to the same CDR3. The gene calls are TRBV6-2 or TRBV6-3 and TRBJ2-5; maybe TRBD1 (5 bases). Trimming took 4 bases from V and 3 from J, leaving 6 bases between them. CDR3 length equals 12 residues. In germline, CDR1 is MNHEY, CDR2 SVGEGT. CDR3 residues: CASSLGEETQYF. In DNA form, the CDR3 reads TGTGCCAGCAGTTTAGGGGAAGAGACCCAGTACTTC.

The chain recombines TRBV7-2 with TRBJ2-5; D is possibly TRBD1 (5 bases). This CDR3 has 16 residues. Trimming took off 5 bases at V and 5 bases at J, with 21 bases between the two ends. The V gene's germline CDR1 is SGHTA and CDR2 FQGNSA. As DNA, the CDR3 is TGTGCCAGCAGCCCCCCCGAATTTTATAGGGGTGAGACCCAGTACTTC. Translation gives CASSPPEFYRGETQYF.

This chain links TRBV20-1 with TRBJ2-5; TRBD2 aligns across 8 bases. J lost 4 bases, V lost 3 bases, and 4 bases had no gene match. Germline CDR1 reads DFQATT; CDR2 reads SNEGSKA (reference sequence). The CDR3 is made up of 13 amino acids. This CDR3 reads CSASGTRGETQYF. CDR3 DNA sequence: TGCAGTGCTAGTGGGACTAGGGGAGAGACCCAGTACTTC.

The chain is built from TRBV4-2 and TRBJ2-2; 12 bases align to TRBD2. V gave up 4 bases and J gave up 8 bases; unmatched junction bases: 5. CDR1 LGHNA and CDR2 YNFKEQ come from the germline V gene. The CDR3 sequence is 15 residues long. The CDR3 protein is CASSRSTSGGGELFF. Here the CDR3 DNA reads TGTGCCAGCAGCCGATCGACTAGCGGGGGAGGGGAGCTGTTTTTT.

CDR3 in amino acids: CAWSGQEYQPQHF. In nucleotides, the CDR3 is TGTGCCTGGAGTGGACAGGAGTATCAGCCCCAGCATTTT. The chain couples TRBV30 to TRBJ1-5, with a tentative D call TRBD1 (6 bases). The CDR3 has 13 amino acids. Germline values: CDR1 GTSNPN, CDR2 SVGIG (reference sequence). The V end was cut by 1 base, the J end by 5 bases, with 9 bases between.

The chain carries TRBV7-3 and TRBJ2-7; perhaps TRBD2 as D (6 bases). This CDR3 is built from 15 residues. Trimming cost V 2 bases and J 6 bases, with 17 bases left between them. The germline CDR1 and CDR2 sequences are SGHTA and FQGTGA. The CDR3 coding sequence is TGTGCCAGCAGCTTATCTTTCGGGGCGGAGGGCGAGCAGTACTTC. This sequence encodes CASSLSFGAEGEQYF.

The chain uses TRBV7-3 and TRBJ2-3; TRBD2 agrees at 10 bases. Germline assignment: CDR1 SGHTA and CDR2 FQGTGA. The J segment lost 8 bases and the V segment lost 5 bases, leaving 13 bases of the junction unmatched. CDR3 size: 16 residues. The CDR3 coding sequence is TGTGCCAGCAGCCCGTCCCCCCAGCGGGGGGGCGGTACGCAGTATTTT. Translated: CASSPSPQRGGGTQYF.

This clone was seen once. V usage is TRBV5-4 and J usage is TRBJ2-3; TRBD2 is a possible D gene (6 bases). Germline loops: CDR1 SGHNT, CDR2 YYREEE (reference sequence). Trimming left V 4 bases short and J 2 bases short, with 17 bases between. The CDR3 contains 16 residues. CDR3 DNA sequence: TGTGCCAGCAGCCCGAGGACCGGGGGTGCCACAGATACGCAGTATTTT. This translates into CASSPRTGGATDTQYF.

This rearrangement joins TRBV5-1 to TRBJ2-3, with 11 bases identical to TRBD2. V was clipped by 0 bases and J by 0 bases; unmatched bases: 6. This CDR3 contains 18 residues. CDR1 is SGHRS and CDR2 is YFSETQ in the germline V gene. CDR3 nucleotides: TGCGCCAGCAGCTTGGGCCTAGCGGGGGGCCTTAGCACAGATACGCAGTATTTT. Its translation: CASSLGLAGGLSTDTQYF.

The chain carries TRBV27 and TRBJ1-1; possibly TRBD1 for D (6 bases). The CDR3 spans 11 residues. Germline V gives CDR1 MNHEY, CDR2 SMNVEV (reference sequence). The V end lost 4 bases, the J end lost 8 bases, and 8 bases lay between the germline ends. CDR3 DNA sequence: TGTGCCAGCAGTTCAGGGACAGAAGCTTTCTTT. Amino acid sequence: CASSSGTEAFF.